This TCR beta chain originates from a study of blood T cell repertoires in COVID-19. Study-level background: The study drew acute and convalescent COVID-19 samples from the United States, Italy and Spain. PBMCs, B-cell-depleted T cells, or T cells were the source of the cDNA or gDNA that made up the material.

The CDR3 has 15 amino acids. Germline CDR1 and CDR2: SGHAT and FQNNGV. The V gene lost 0 bases and the J gene lost 4 bases, with 12 bases spanning the gap. Original processing notes: From reference gene primer amplification, estimates of nucleated cell counts were derived. The data were produced by immunoSEQ multiplex PCR, yet TCRdb's version contains in-frame clones alone and is incomplete. Clonal size and the V and J genes are those of that table, whereas D and trimming came from the DNA. The sample carries about 150,000 clones, approximately 90% recorded once. This TCR was recovered from a woman aged 55-69 years with active or convalescent COVID-19. This chain uses TRBV11-2 with TRBJ2-5; a weak D match, TRBD1 (6 bases). What was sequenced was peripheral blood. Here the CDR3 DNA reads TGTGCCAGCAGCTTAGATGGCGCAGGGGCAGAGACCCAGTACTTC. Its protein product is CASSLDGAGAETQYF.